Following are 25 T cell receptor beta chains from one sample sequenced in a study of cytomegalovirus exposure and HLA in healthy donors. The PCR made use of 60 Vbeta and 13 Jbeta primers. Clones were sequenced by immunoSEQ multiplex PCR, and TCRdb holds only the in-frame ones, with some missing. This sample has approximately 74,000 clones, with about 77% found just once. Material: PBMCs. The receptors derive from a man aged 40-50 years in good health and CMV-seronegative.

V is TRBV15 and J is TRBJ2-5, with TRBD2 matching 7 bases. The CDR3 covers 14 residues. V lost 3 bases and J lost 4; bases outside the gene matches: 5. Germline V gives CDR1 LNHNV, CDR2 YYDKDF (reference sequence). The CDR3 DNA sequence: TGTGCCACCAGCAGGGGGGAGGGGTCAGAGACCCAGTACTTC. This codes for CATSRGEGSETQYF.

This chain uses TRBV25-1 with TRBJ1-6; D is uncertain. The CDR3 is made up of 14 amino acids. Germline V gene data show CDR1 as MGHDK and CDR2 as SYGVNS. V lost 3 bases and J 7 bases, leaving 10 bases between the germline ends. The CDR3 DNA is TGTGCCAGCAGTGATCAGGTTTGGAATTCACCCCTCCACTTT. Protein: CASSDQVWNSPLHF.

The chain recombines TRBV7-7 with TRBJ1-1; D is possibly TRBD1 (6 bases). The CDR3 has 15 amino acids. CDR1 is SSHAT, CDR2 FNYEAQ, per germline (reference sequence). Deletions cut 2 bases from V and 3 bases from J, with 13 bases between. CDR3 nucleotides: TGTGCCAGCAGCTTAATTGGGGAGGGGGACACTGAAGCTTTCTTT. Its protein product is CASSLIGEGDTEAFF.

The CDR3 protein is CASKGGGPYEQYF. The CDR3 DNA is TGTGCCAGCAAGGGCGGGGGCCCGTACGAGCAGTACTTC. J is TRBJ2-7 and V is TRBV6-5, with D perhaps TRBD2 (7 bases). The CDR3 contains 13 residues. Per the germline V gene, CDR1 is MNHEY and CDR2 is SVGAGI. Trimming took off 7 bases at V and 4 bases at J, with 14 bases between the two ends.

The chain combines TRBV30 with TRBJ2-1, with 7 positions matching TRBD2. The V gene end was trimmed by 0 bases and the J gene end by 6 bases; junction bases not matched to a gene: 11. CDR3 length: 16 residues. Per the germline V gene, CDR1 is GTSNPN and CDR2 is SVGIG (reference sequence). The CDR3 DNA follows: TGTGCCTGGAGTGTTAGAGGGAGGGCCGTTGGCAATGAGCAGTTCTTC. This codes for CAWSVRGRAVGNEQFF. The complete variable domain, with remaining parts taken from reference TRBV30 and TRBJ2-1, reads SQTIHQWPATLVQPVGSPLSLECTVEGTSNPNLYWYRQAAGRGLQLLFYSVGIGQISSEVPQNLSASRPQDRQFILSSKKLLLSDSGFYLCAWSVRGRAVGNEQFFGPGTRLTVL.

V usage is TRBV7-9 and J usage is TRBJ2-1; D is ambiguous. The CDR3 consists of 13 residues. The germline V and J ends were trimmed by 2 bases and 9 bases, with 11 bases remaining between them. From germline, CDR1 is SEHNR and CDR2 FQNEAQ (reference sequence). The CDR3 coding sequence is TGTGCCAGCAGCTTATCAAGTTATAGTGAGCAGTTCTTC. It specifies CASSLSSYSEQFF.

The chain carries TRBV29-1 and TRBJ2-1, with 12 bases lining up with TRBD2. The CDR3 runs 15 residues. Germline lookup yields CDR1 SQVTM and CDR2 ANQGSEA. J gave up 3 bases and V 3 bases, and 3 bases lay outside the gene matches. CDR3 DNA sequence: TGCAGCGTTGACGGGACTAGCGGGCTCTACAATGAGCAGTTCTTC. Protein sequence: CSVDGTSGLYNEQFF.

The V gene is TRBV5-5, the J gene TRBJ1-2; TRBD1 is a possible D gene (6 bases). The CDR3 runs to 12 residues. Trimming left V 0 bases short and J 7 bases short, with 7 bases between. Germline lookup yields CDR1 SGHKS and CDR2 YYEKEE (reference sequence). Here the CDR3 DNA reads TGTGCCAGCAGCTTGGAAGGGGGTGGCTACACCTTC. It is translated as CASSLEGGGYTF.

This rearrangement joins TRBV5-4 to TRBJ2-5, with 13 nucleotides matching TRBD2. V lost 5 bases to trimming and J lost 4 bases; unmatched junction nucleotides: 5. Germline loops: CDR1 SGHNT, CDR2 YYREEE (reference sequence). The CDR3 is 15 residues long. The CDR3 sequence is CASSSGLAGRETQYF. Written as DNA, the CDR3 is TGTGCCAGCAGTTCGGGACTAGCGGGACGAGAGACCCAGTACTTC.

The chain combines TRBV7-6 with TRBJ2-3; TRBD2 might be the D (6 bases). V was cut by 1 base and J by 4 bases, with 12 bases left in between. The CDR3 loop spans 15 amino acids. Germline CDR1 reads SGHVS; CDR2 reads FNYEAQ. The CDR3 DNA is TGTGCCAGCAGCTTAGTAGGGTCGGGAGCAGATACGCAGTATTTT. Its protein is CASSLVGSGADTQYF.

V usage is TRBV7-8 and J usage is TRBJ1-3, with a possible D match to TRBD1 (5 bases). This CDR3 has 14 amino acids. With 1 base removed from V and 8 bases from J, the gap between germline ends came to 12 bases. Germline-derived CDR1 and CDR2 are SGHVS and FQNEAQ. CDR3 DNA sequence: TGTGCCAGCAGCTTAGGAAGGGGTCCTGACACCATATATTTT. This sequence encodes CASSLGRGPDTIYF.

The chain carries TRBV21-1 and TRBJ2-7; the table calls TRBD2, which could not be checked here. TRBV21-1 is a known pseudogene. The CDR3 is 17 amino acids. The CDR3 sequence is CASSKQRVAVSSYEQYF. In DNA form, the CDR3 reads TGTGCCAGCAGCAAACAAAGGGTAGCGGTCAGCTCCTACGAGCAGTACTTC.

The CDR3 sequence is CASSLWVGAAGNTIYF. The CDR3 DNA reads TGTGCCAGCAGCCTGTGGGTGGGGGCCGCTGGAAACACCATATATTTT. The rearrangement links TRBV11-2 to TRBJ1-3, with D possibly being TRBD1 (6 bases). There are 16 residues in the CDR3. V lost 5 bases to trimming and J lost 2 bases, with 16 bases between them. CDR1 and CDR2 (germline): SGHAT, FQNNGV.

With respect to this clone: Because it lacks the conserved phenylalanine or tryptophan at the end, this CDR3 is likely a read error. The J gene is TRBJ2-7, the V gene TRBV28; D gene ambiguous. V was pared by 7 bases and J by 4 bases, with 8 bases between. CDR3 length: 11 amino acids. Germline values: CDR1 MDHEN, CDR2 SYDVKM. Here the CDR3 reads CASTRAYEQYL. The CDR3 bases are TGTGCCAGCACCAGAGCGTACGAGCAGTACCTC.

The V and J genes are TRBV5-1 and TRBJ1-6; 7 bases are shared with TRBD1. Germline CDR1 reads SGHRS; CDR2 reads YFSETQ. The trim removed 4 bases at V and 7 bases at J, leaving 11 bases unmatched. There are 16 residues in the CDR3. The CDR3 loop reads CASSRATGEVNSPLHF. The CDR3 nucleotides are TGCGCCAGCAGCAGGGCAACAGGGGAGGTGAATTCACCCCTCCACTTT.

This sequence joins TRBV29-1 and TRBJ2-1, with a weak D call TRBD1 (6 bases). CDR1 is SQVTM and CDR2 is ANQGSEA in the germline V gene. V lost 4 bases and J lost 5, with 12 bases in between. This CDR3 region has 13 residues. CDR3 residues: CSVAQGRDNEQFF. As DNA, the CDR3 is TGCAGCGTTGCTCAGGGGAGAGACAATGAGCAGTTCTTC.

The rearrangement uses TRBV6-5 and TRBJ2-2; 8 bases are shared with TRBD2. The CDR3 is 15 residues long. From germline, CDR1 is MNHEY and CDR2 SVGAGI. The V gene end was trimmed by 1 base and the J gene end by 6 bases; junction bases not matched to a gene: 4. The CDR3 coding sequence is TGTGCCAGCAGTTACTTTTCTAGCGGGTCCGGGGAGCTGTTTTTT. Protein product: CASSYFSSGSGELFF.

The rearrangement joins TRBV19 to TRBJ1-5; D is uncertain. This CDR3 is built from 13 residues. The germline V gene has CDR1 LNHDA and CDR2 SQIVND (reference sequence). Trimming pared 6 bases from V and 7 bases from J, leaving 13 bases between. The CDR3 loop reads CASRRWAEQPQHF. The CDR3, as DNA: TGTGCCAGTAGAAGGTGGGCCGAACAGCCCCAGCATTTT.

This clone was seen only once. V gene TRBV25-1 combines with J gene TRBJ2-7, with TRBD1 matching 7 bases. The germline V gene encodes CDR1 MGHDK and CDR2 SYGVNS. The CDR3 has 14 residues. The ends lost 1 base at V and 6 bases at J; junction bases unmatched: 6. This CDR3 is CASSESPTGIEQYF. DNA for the CDR3: TGTGCCAGCAGTGAATCCCCGACAGGGATCGAGCAGTACTTC.

This chain joins TRBV2 and TRBJ1-2; D is possibly TRBD1 (6 bases). Germline V CDR1 and CDR2: SNHLY, FYNNEI. Trimming removed 4 bases at V and 0 bases at J, with 12 bases between. The CDR3 totals 15 residues. The CDR3 DNA sequence: TGTGCCAGCAGTGGTGGGGGGGCAGCTAACTATGGCTACACCTTC. It specifies CASSGGGAANYGYTF.

In DNA, the CDR3 is TGTGCCAGCAGCTCCCGGTCTAGCGGGATCAACACCGGGGAGCTGTTTTTT. Encoded protein: CASSSRSSGINTGELFF. V is TRBV5-4 and J is TRBJ2-2; TRBD2 aligns across 9 bases. J lost 2 bases, V lost 3 bases, and 8 bases had no gene match. The germline V gene has CDR1 SGHNT and CDR2 YYREEE (reference sequence). This CDR3 spans 17 amino acids.

The chain recombines TRBV2 with TRBJ1-1; a possible D gene is TRBD1 (6 bases). From germline, CDR1 is SNHLY and CDR2 FYNNEI. The CDR3 consists of 16 residues. The V end lost 1 base, the J end lost 2 bases, and 14 bases lay between the germline ends. CDR3 DNA sequence: TGTGCCAGCAGTGAAGTGGGGGGGCAGGGTAACACTGAAGCTTTCTTT. As protein: CASSEVGGQGNTEAFF.

V and J are TRBV29-1 and TRBJ1-2; TRBD1 matches at 9 bases. Trimming removed 7 bases from V and 4 bases from J; junction bases left unmatched: 10. Germline assignment: CDR1 SQVTM and CDR2 ANQGSEA. The CDR3 is 14 residues long. The DNA for the CDR3 is TGCAGCGCCCCGTGGGGACAGGGAGGCTATGGCTACACCTTC. Translation gives CSAPWGQGGYGYTF.

V usage is TRBV21-1 and J usage is TRBJ2-2; the table's D call TRBD1 went unverified against the DNA. TRBV21-1 counts as a pseudogene. There are 18 residues in the CDR3. The CDR3 sequence is CASSKRLRGILNTGELFF. CDR3 coding DNA: TGTGCCAGCAGCAAAAGATTACGTGGCATCCTGAACACCGGGGAGCTGTTTTTT.

The V gene is TRBV7-8, the J gene TRBJ2-1, with D possibly matching TRBD1 (6 bases). Per germline, CDR1 SGHVS and CDR2 FQNEAQ. There are 16 residues in the CDR3. V lost 5 bases, J lost 4 bases, and 18 bases lay in between. CDR3 coding DNA: TGTGCCAGCAGCCCGTTTCAGGGGATTCGATACAATGAGCAGTTCTTC. It specifies CASSPFQGIRYNEQFF. The full variable domain, its missing parts supplied by reference TRBV7-8 and TRBJ2-1, is GAGVSQSPRYKVAKRGQDVALRCDPISGHVSLFWYQQALGQGPEFLTYFQNEAQLDKSGLPSDRFFAERPEGSVSTLKIQRTQQEDSAVYLCASSPFQGIRYNEQFFGPGTRLTVL.